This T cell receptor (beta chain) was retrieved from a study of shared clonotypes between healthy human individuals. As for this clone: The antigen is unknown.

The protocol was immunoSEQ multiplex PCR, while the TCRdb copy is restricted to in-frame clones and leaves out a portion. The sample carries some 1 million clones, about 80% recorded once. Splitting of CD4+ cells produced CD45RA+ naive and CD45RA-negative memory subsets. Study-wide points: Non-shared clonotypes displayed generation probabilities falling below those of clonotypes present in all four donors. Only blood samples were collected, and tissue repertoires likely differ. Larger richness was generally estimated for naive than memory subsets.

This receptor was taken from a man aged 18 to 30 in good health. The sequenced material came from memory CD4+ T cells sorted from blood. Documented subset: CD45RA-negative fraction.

CDR3 nucleotides: TGCGCCAGCAGGGGTCGTCAAAGCTCCTACGAGCAGTACTTC. Protein product: CASRGRQSSYEQYF. This chain joins TRBV5-1 and TRBJ2-7; D gene ambiguous. This CDR3 comprises 14 residues. The germline gives CDR1 SGHRS, CDR2 YFSETQ. V lost 5 bases and J 0 bases, leaving 12 bases between the germline ends.